This is a list of T cell receptor beta chains from one sample in a study of spatial heterogeneity in lung cancer. TCRdb reanalysed the 5' RACE reads using MiXCR and keeps one entry per CDR3 protein. The sample lists thousands of distinct CDR3 sequences, under 35% occurring once. The source was PBMCs, collected at surgery. The source is a male donor with early-stage non-small cell lung cancer. Each CDR3 is given with its conserved first and last residue. The order of the fields is J gene, clone size, D gene, V gene, CDR3 protein, CDR3 DNA. A D gene is named only where the DNA matches it firmly. Expanded clones get a size class; other rows say once, few or many, or leave the size out.

TRBJ2-7 few - TRBV6-1 CASRPDWTATYEQYF TGTGCCAGCAGACCCGATTGGACAGCTACCTACGAGCAGTACTTC
TRBJ2-7 many TRBD2 TRBV4-2 CASSQEAGGPNEQYF TGTGCCAGCAGCCAAGAGGCGGGGGGGCCGAACGAGCAGTACTTC
TRBJ2-3 few TRBD2 TRBV10-1 CASSERTSETDTQYF TGCGCCAGCAGTGAACGGACTAGCGAAACGGATACGCAGTATTTT
TRBJ2-3 - TRBD2 TRBV12-5 CASGLTSGGVGSDTQYF TGTGCTAGTGGTCTGACTAGCGGGGGGGTAGGGTCAGATACGCAGTATTTT
TRBJ2-4 - - TRBV21-1 CAASRGCEQKNIQYF TGTGCCGCGTCTCGGGGCTGTGAGCAAAAAAACATTCAGTACTTC
TRBJ2-1 - - TRBV7-8 CASSAYRNTYNEQFF TGTGCCAGCAGCGCATACAGGAACACCTACAATGAGCAGTTCTTC
TRBJ2-2 many - TRBV5-5 CASSLGQNTGELFF TGTGCCAGCAGCTTGGGACAAAACACCGGGGAGCTGTTTTTT
TRBJ2-7 few - TRBV4-1 CASSQGIQGGEQYF TGCGCCAGCAGCCAGGGGATCCAGGGTGGCGAGCAGTACTTC
TRBJ2-1 - - TRBV5-5 CASSLEGLHNEQFF TGTGCCAGCAGCTTGGAGGGACTCCACAATGAGCAGTTCTTC
TRBJ1-1 many - TRBV4-2 CASSQAGGRDEAFF TGTGCCAGCAGCCAAGCGGGGGGGCGTGATGAAGCTTTCTTT
TRBJ2-2 - - TRBV6-2/TRBV6-3 CAIRDTANTGELFF TGTGCCATCCGGGACACCGCGAACACCGGGGAGCTGTTTTTT
TRBJ1-4 - - TRBV7-6 CASSPTGAINEKLFF TGTGCCAGCAGCCCCACGGGGGCCATAAATGAAAAACTGTTTTTT
TRBJ2-1 medium-sized - TRBV6-5 CASSSQASDIGEQFF TGTGCCAGCAGTTCGCAGGCATCGGACATCGGTGAGCAGTTCTTC
TRBJ1-1 medium-sized TRBD1 TRBV7-8 CASGETGDDTEAFF TGTGCCAGCGGTGAGACAGGGGATGATACTGAAGCTTTCTTT
TRBJ1-1 - - TRBV5-1 CASSLEGTEAFF TGCGCCAGCAGCTTGGAAGGCACTGAAGCTTTCTTT
TRBJ2-2 few - TRBV18 CASSPRQNTGELFF TGTGCCAGCTCACCAAGACAGAACACCGGGGAGCTGTTTTTT